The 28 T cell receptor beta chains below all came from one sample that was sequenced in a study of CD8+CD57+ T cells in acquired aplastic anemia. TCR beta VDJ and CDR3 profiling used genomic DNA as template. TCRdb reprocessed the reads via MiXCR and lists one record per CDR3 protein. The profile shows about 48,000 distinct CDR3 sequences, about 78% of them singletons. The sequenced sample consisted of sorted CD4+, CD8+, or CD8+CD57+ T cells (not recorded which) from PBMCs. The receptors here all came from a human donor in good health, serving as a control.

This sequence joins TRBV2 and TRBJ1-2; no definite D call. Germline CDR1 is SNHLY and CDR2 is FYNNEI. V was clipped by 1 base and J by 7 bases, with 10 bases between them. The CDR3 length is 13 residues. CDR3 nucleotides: TGTGCCAGCAGTGAAGTGCAGGCTTCTGGCTACACCTTC. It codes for CASSEVQASGYTF.

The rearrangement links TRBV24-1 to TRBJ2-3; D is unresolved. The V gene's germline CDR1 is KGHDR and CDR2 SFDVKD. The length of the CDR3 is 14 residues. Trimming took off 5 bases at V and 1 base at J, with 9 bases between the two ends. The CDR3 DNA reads TGTGCCACCAGTGGTCGGGTGGGCACAGATACGCAGTATTTT. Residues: CATSGRVGTDTQYF.

The CDR3 DNA reads as TGTGCCACCGGGGGGGTCCAAGAGACCCAGTACTTC. Translation gives CATGGVQETQYF. V usage is TRBV15 and J usage is TRBJ2-5, with 7 nucleotides matching TRBD2. Germline V gene sequence: CDR1 LNHNV, CDR2 YYDKDF (reference sequence). The CDR3 contains 12 residues. Trimming at V came to 8 bases and at J to 1 base, leaving 1 base not matched to a gene.

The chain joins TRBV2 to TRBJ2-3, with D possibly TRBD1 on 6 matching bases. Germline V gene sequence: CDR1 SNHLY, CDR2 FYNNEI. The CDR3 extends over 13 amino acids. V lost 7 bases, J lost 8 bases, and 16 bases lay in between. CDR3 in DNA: TGTGCCAGCACCAGGGGATCCTTGGGTACGCAGTATTTT. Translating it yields CASTRGSLGTQYF. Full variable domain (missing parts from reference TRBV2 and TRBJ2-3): EPEVTQTPSHQVTQMGQEVILRCVPISNHLYFYWYRQILGQKVEFLVSFYNNEISEKSEIFDDQFSVERPDGSNFTLKIRSTKLEDSAMYFCASTRGSLGTQYFGPGTRLTVL.

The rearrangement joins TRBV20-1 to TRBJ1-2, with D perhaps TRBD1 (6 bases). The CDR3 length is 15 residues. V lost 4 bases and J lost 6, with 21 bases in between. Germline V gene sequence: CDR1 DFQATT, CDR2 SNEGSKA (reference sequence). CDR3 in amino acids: CSATRWGRGGNGYTF. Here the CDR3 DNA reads TGCAGTGCTACAAGATGGGGCAGGGGAGGTAATGGCTACACCTTC.

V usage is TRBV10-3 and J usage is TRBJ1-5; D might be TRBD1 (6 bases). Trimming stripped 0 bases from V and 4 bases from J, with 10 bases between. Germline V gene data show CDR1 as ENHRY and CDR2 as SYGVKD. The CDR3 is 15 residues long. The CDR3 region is CAISESGGVNQPQHF. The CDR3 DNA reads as TGTGCCATCAGTGAGTCTGGGGGCGTGAATCAGCCCCAGCATTTT.

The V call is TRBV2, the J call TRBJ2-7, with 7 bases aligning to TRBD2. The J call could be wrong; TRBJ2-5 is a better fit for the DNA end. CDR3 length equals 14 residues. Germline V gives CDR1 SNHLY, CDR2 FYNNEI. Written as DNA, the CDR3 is TGTGCCAGCAGTTACGGGACTATCCAAGAGACCCAGTACTTC. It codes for CASSYGTIQETQYF.

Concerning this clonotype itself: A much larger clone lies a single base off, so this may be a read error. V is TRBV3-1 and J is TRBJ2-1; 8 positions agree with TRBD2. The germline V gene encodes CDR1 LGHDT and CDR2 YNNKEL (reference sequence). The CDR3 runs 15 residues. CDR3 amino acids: CVSSQGREASYEQFF. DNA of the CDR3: TGTGTCAGCAGCCAAGGGCGGGAGGCCAGTTATGAGCAGTTCTTC.

Here the CDR3 DNA reads TGTGCCAGCAGCCCGGGACTAGCGGGGTACCAAGAGACCCAGTACTTC. As protein: CASSPGLAGYQETQYF. The chain links TRBV2 to TRBJ2-5, with 13 bases identical to TRBD2. Trimming cost V 6 bases and J 0 bases; bases outside gene matches: 4. Germline CDR1 SNHLY, CDR2 FYNNEI. The CDR3 is 16 amino acids.

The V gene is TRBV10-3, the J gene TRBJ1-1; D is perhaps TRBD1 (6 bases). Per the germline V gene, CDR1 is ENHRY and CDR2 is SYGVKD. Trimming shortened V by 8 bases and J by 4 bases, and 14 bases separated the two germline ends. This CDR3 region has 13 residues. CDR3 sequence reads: CAIALTGSTEAFF. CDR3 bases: TGTGCCATCGCTTTAACAGGGAGCACTGAAGCTTTCTTT.

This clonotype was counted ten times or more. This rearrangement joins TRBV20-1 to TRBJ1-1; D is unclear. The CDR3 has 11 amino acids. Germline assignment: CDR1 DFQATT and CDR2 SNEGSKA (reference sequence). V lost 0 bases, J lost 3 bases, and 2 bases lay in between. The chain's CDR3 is CSAREYTEAFF. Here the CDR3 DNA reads TGCAGTGCTAGAGAATACACTGAAGCTTTCTTT.

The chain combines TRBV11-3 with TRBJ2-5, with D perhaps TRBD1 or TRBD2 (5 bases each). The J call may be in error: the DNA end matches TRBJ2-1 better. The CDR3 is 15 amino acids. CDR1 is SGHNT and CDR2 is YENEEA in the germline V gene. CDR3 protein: CASSSSGTRVDEQFF. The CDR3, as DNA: TGTGCCAGCAGCTCCTCCGGGACGAGAGTCGATGAGCAGTTCTTC.

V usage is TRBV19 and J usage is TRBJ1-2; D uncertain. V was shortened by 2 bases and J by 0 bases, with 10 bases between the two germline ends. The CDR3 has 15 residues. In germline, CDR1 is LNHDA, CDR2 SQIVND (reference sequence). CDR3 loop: CASSISATSNYGYTF. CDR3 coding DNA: TGTGCCAGTAGTATATCAGCAACCTCTAACTATGGCTACACCTTC.

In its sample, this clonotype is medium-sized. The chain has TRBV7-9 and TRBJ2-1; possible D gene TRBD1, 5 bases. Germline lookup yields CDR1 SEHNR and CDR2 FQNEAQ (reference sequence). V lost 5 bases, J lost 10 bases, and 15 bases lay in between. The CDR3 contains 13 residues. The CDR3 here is CASSPVTDTEQFF. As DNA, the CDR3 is TGTGCCAGCAGCCCGGTTACGGACACGGAGCAGTTCTTC.

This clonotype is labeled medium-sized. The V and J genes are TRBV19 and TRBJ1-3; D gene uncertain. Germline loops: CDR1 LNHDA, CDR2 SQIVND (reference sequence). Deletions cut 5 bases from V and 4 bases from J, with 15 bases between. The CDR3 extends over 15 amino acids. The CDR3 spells CASSGPDFLGNTIYF. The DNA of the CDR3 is TGTGCCAGTAGTGGGCCGGACTTCCTCGGAAACACCATATATTTT.

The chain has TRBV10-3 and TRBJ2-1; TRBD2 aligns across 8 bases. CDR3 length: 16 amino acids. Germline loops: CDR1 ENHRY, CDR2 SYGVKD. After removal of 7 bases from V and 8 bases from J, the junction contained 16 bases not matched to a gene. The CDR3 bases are TGTGCCATCAAAGGGCCTACAGCGGGAGATTCCTATGAGCAGTTCTTC. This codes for CAIKGPTAGDSYEQFF.

The CDR3 here is CASSEWGVSGNTIYF. CDR3 in DNA: TGTGCCAGCAGTGAATGGGGAGTCTCTGGAAACACCATATATTTT. The chain recombines TRBV25-1 with TRBJ1-3; D gene ambiguous. Trimming cost V 1 base and J 0 bases, with 7 bases left between them. This CDR3 spans 15 amino acids. Germline loops: CDR1 MGHDK, CDR2 SYGVNS. Filled out from reference TRBV25-1 and TRBJ1-3, the complete variable domain reads EADIYQTPRYLVIGTGKKITLECSQTMGHDKMYWYQQDPGMELHLIHYSYGVNSTEKGDLSSESTVSRIRTEHFPLTLESARPSHTSQYLCASSEWGVSGNTIYFGEGSWLTVV.

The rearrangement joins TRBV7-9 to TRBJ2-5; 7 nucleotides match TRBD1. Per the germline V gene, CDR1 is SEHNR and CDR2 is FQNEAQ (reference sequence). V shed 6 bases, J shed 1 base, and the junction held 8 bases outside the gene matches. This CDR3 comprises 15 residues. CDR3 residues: CASSFYRDSQETQYF. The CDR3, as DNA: TGTGCCAGCAGTTTCTACCGGGACAGCCAAGAGACCCAGTACTTC.

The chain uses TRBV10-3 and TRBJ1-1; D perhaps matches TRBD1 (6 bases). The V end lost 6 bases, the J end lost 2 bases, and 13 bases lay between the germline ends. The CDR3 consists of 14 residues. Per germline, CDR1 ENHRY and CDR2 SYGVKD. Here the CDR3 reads CAISETGLNTEAFF. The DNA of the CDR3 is TGTGCCATCAGCGAGACAGGTCTAAACACTGAAGCTTTCTTT.

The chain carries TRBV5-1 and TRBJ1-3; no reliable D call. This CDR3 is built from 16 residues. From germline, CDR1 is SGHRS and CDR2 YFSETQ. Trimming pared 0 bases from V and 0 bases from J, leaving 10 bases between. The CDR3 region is CASSLADLTSGNTIYF. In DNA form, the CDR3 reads TGCGCCAGCAGCTTGGCGGACTTAACCTCTGGAAACACCATATATTTT.

DNA for the CDR3: TGCAGTGCTAAGAAAGCGGGGAAAGAGACCCAGTACTTC. Its protein product is CSAKKAGKETQYF. V and J are TRBV20-1 and TRBJ2-5, with 7 bases lining up with TRBD2. This CDR3 has 13 residues. Germline loops: CDR1 DFQATT, CDR2 SNEGSKA (reference sequence). V dropped 4 bases and J dropped 3; count of bases not matched to a gene: 5.

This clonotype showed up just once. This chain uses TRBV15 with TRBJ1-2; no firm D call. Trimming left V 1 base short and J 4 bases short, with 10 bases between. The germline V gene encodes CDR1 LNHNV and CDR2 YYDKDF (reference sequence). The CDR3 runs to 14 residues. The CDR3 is CATSRGTHGYGYTF. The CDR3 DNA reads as TGTGCCACCAGCAGAGGGACGCACGGCTATGGCTACACCTTC.

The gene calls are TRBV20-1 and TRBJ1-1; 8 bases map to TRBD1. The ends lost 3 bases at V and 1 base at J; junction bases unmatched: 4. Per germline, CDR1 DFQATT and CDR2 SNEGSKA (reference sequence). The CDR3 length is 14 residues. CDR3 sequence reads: CSARSGTGNTEAFF. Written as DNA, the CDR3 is TGCAGTGCTAGGTCCGGGACAGGGAACACTGAAGCTTTCTTT.

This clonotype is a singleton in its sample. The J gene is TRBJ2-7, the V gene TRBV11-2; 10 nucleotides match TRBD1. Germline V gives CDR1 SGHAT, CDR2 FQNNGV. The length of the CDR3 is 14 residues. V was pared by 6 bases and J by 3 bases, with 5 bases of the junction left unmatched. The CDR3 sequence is CASSTGTGVYEQYF. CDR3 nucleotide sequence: TGTGCCAGCAGTACCGGGACAGGGGTCTACGAGCAGTACTTC.

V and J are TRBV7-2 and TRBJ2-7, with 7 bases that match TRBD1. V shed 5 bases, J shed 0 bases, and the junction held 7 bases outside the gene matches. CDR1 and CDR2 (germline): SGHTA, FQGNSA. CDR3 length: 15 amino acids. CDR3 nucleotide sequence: TGTGCCAGCAGCCCGACAGGGTTCGCCTCCTACGAGCAGTACTTC. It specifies CASSPTGFASYEQYF.

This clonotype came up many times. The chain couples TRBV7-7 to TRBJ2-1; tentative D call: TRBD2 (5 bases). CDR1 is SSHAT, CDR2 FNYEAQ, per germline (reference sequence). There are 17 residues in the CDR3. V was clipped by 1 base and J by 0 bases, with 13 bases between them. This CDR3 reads CASSLVGGPSSYNEQFF. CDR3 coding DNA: TGTGCCAGCAGCTTAGTTGGCGGGCCGAGCTCCTACAATGAGCAGTTCTTC.

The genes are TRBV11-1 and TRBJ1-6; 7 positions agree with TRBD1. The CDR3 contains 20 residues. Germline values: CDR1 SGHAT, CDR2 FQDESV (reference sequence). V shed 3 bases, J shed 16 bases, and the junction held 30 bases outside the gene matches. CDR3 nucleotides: TGTGCCAGCAGCTTCTCCTACCTAGGACAGGCGGTCGTGGACCCAGCTGCTCTCCACTTT. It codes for CASSFSYLGQAVVDPAALHF.

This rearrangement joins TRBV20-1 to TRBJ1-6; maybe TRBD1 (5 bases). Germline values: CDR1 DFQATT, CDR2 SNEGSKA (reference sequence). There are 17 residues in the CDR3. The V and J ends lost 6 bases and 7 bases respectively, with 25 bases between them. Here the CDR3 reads CSALPGGGSQGNSPLHF. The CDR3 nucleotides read TGCAGTGCCCTGCCCGGCGGGGGGTCCCAAGGGAATTCACCCCTCCACTTT.